The 2 T cell receptor beta chains given below trace back to one sample, sequenced in a study of control samples from healthy donors and cancer patients. Assay used: immunoSEQ multiplex PCR; TCRdb lists only in-frame clones, some missing. The sample has over 150,000 clones; 85% to 90% are singletons. Sequenced input: blood. The receptors stem from a woman aged 45-59 years in good health.

The chain carries TRBV4-2 and TRBJ1-5; 7 bases agree with TRBD1. Germline V gene data show CDR1 as LGHNA and CDR2 as YNFKEQ. The CDR3 consists of 16 residues. The J segment lost 6 bases and the V segment lost 0 bases, leaving 8 bases of the junction unmatched. The chain's CDR3 is CASSQEIEGALQPQHF. CDR3 nucleotides: TGTGCCAGCAGCCAAGAAATTGAGGGGGCGCTTCAGCCCCAGCATTTT.

The gene calls are TRBV9 and TRBJ2-3, with 8 bases that match TRBD2. Losses at the gene ends were 0 bases for V and 6 bases for J; bases not matched to a gene: 9. The length of the CDR3 is 16 residues. The V gene's germline CDR1 is SGDLS and CDR2 YYNGEE. This CDR3 is CASSVDPGGPSDTQYF. In DNA, the CDR3 is TGTGCCAGCAGCGTAGATCCGGGAGGGCCAAGTGATACGCAGTATTTT.